This T cell receptor beta chain was observed in a study of response to subunit inactivated influenza vaccine. Ten or more counts support this clonotype. Antigen: not known. TCRdb passed the RT-PCR reads through MiXCR, listing each CDR3 protein once. The data contain over 150,000 distinct CDR3 sequences, approximately 15% of them singletons. This CDR3 comprises 13 residues. Germline loops: CDR1 SGHTA, CDR2 FQGNSA. V lost 5 bases, J lost 3 bases, and 11 bases lay in between. Whole-study findings and limits: The study's authors posited that every seasonal influenza vaccination enlists few new T cells.

The starting material was CD8+ T cells sorted from PBMCs, obtained approximately 5 days after vaccination. The TCR was taken from a man over 45 who received an inactivated influenza vaccine. This chain joins TRBV7-2 and TRBJ2-7; unclear D gene. The CDR3 sequence: CASSPLDDYEQYF. CDR3 DNA: TGTGCCAGCAGCCCCCTGGACGACTACGAGCAGTACTTC. Supplemented by reference TRBV7-2 and TRBJ2-7, the full variable domain reads GAGVSQSPSNKVTEKGKDVELRCDPISGHTALYWYRQSLGQGLEFLIYFQGNSAPDKSGLPSDRFSAERTGGSVSTLTIQRTQQEDSAVYLCASSPLDDYEQYFGPGTRLTVT.